This T cell receptor (beta chain) was identified in a study of blood T cell repertoires in COVID-19. Across the whole study: Collection of acute and convalescent COVID-19 samples took place in the United States, Italy and Spain. The cDNA or gDNA used as material had been derived from T cells, B-cell-depleted T cells, or PBMCs.

In the authors' workflow: Researchers report that nucleated cell counts were estimated from reference gene primer amplification. Sequencing used immunoSEQ multiplex PCR; TCRdb keeps in-frame clones, though not all of them. The V and J calls and clone size are taken from that table; D and trimming were inferred from the DNA. The sample lists about 45,000 clones; roughly 87% were seen once. Trimming shortened V by 3 bases and J by 1 base, and 12 bases separated the two germline ends. This CDR3 contains 15 residues. Germline V gene data show CDR1 as MNHNY and CDR2 as SVGAGI (reference sequence). The clonotype originates from a woman of 80 years or more with active COVID-19. What was sequenced was peripheral blood. This chain joins TRBV6-6 and TRBJ1-2, with D possibly matching TRBD1 (5 bases). This CDR3 reads CASSYRGGGNYGYTF. Written as DNA, the CDR3 is TGTGCCAGCAGTTATCGTGGCGGGGGTAACTATGGCTACACCTTC.